Sequencing of this T cell receptor (beta chain) was carried out in a study of T cell responses to AZD1222 COVID-19 vaccine. General study results and limits: Across the whole spike, CD4 TCRs peaked at regions 160-218 and 743-854. Nearly half of spike-specific TCRs reportedly go after variant regions that carry no mutations. Increased Spike-specific TCR breadth and depth were observed after two AZD1222 doses. Donors in the cohort were predominantly white British and more often female, and clonal diversity was possibly underestimated.

The CDR3 is 16 residues long. Trimming removed 0 bases at V and 6 bases at J, with 17 bases between. Per the germline V gene, CDR1 is LGHNA and CDR2 is YSLEER. With regard to this clone: Its matching antigen is unknown.

The assay was immunoSEQ multiplex PCR, and TCRdb's table has in-frame clones only and misses some. The sample carries about 100,000 clones, about 87% recorded once. The chain is built from TRBV4-3 and TRBJ1-1, with D hard to call. The sequence was obtained from an adult in good health. The sequences come from peripheral blood, collected on day 0 of AZD1222 vaccination. The CDR3 sequence: CASSQDSKRRLAEAFF. The CDR3 DNA sequence: TGCGCCAGCAGCCAAGATAGTAAGCGACGGCTTGCTGAAGCTTTCTTT.